This TCR beta chain is drawn from a study of T-cell reconstitution after alpha-beta-depleted transplantation in children. The authors prepared the TCRbeta library with unique molecular identifiers. TCRdb itself ran the PCR reads through MiXCR, one entry per CDR3 protein. In the table there are over 150,000 distinct CDR3 sequences, more than 12% of which are singletons. CDR1 is SQVTM, CDR2 ANQGSEA, per germline. CDR3 length equals 13 residues. V was clipped by 7 bases and J by 0 bases; unmatched bases: 5. This clonotype was seen ten or more times. V usage is TRBV29-1 and J usage is TRBJ2-5, with 7 bases fitting TRBD1. This sequence was found in a human donor who donated a stem cell graft to a child with acute lymphoblastic leukemia. Sequences were derived from PBMCs from the stem cell graft donor, sampled from the stem cell graft. The CDR3: CSARDSNQETQYF. The CDR3 DNA is TGCAGCGCTAGGGACAGCAACCAAGAGACCCAGTACTTC.